The 32 T cell receptor beta chains presented below share a single source sample, sequenced in a study of spatial heterogeneity in lung cancer. Time point defined: blood at routine non-recurrence follow-up after resection. One entry per CDR3 protein, called by TCRdb with MiXCR from the 5' RACE reads. The table includes some 41,000 distinct CDR3 sequences, over 9.5% detected once. The sequenced sample was PBMCs, obtained at follow-up. Every receptor here comes from a female donor with early-stage non-small cell lung cancer.

This clonotype was counted only a few times. V gene TRBV7-9 combines with J gene TRBJ1-4, with D uncertain. The germline V and J ends were trimmed by 10 bases and 7 bases, with 16 bases remaining between them. The germline gives CDR1 SEHNR, CDR2 FQNEAQ (reference sequence). CDR3 size: 13 residues. The CDR3 loop reads CAISGPDGEKLFF. The CDR3 nucleotides read TGTGCCATCTCCGGACCGGACGGTGAAAAACTGTTTTTT.

The J gene is TRBJ1-1, the V gene TRBV7-2; no firm D call. Deletions cut 2 bases from V and 7 bases from J, with 5 bases between. This CDR3 contains 11 residues. Germline-derived CDR1 and CDR2 are SGHTA and FQGNSA. CDR3 residues: CASSLRVEAFF. For the CDR3, the DNA is TGTGCCAGCAGCTTACGGGTTGAAGCTTTCTTT.

This clonotype has more than one count but fewer than ten. Relative to the germline gene, one junction end is altered; a read error may explain this. The DNA of the CDR3 is TGTACCAGTAGTTCGGGACAGGGCGACACAGATACGCAGTATTTT. It yields the protein CTSSSGQGDTDTQYF. V and J are TRBV19 and TRBJ2-3, with 9 bases matching TRBD1. Per the germline V gene, CDR1 is LNHDA and CDR2 is SQIVND (reference sequence). The CDR3 length is 15 residues.

V is TRBV28 and J is TRBJ2-1; D remains ambiguous. The CDR3 covers 13 residues. Germline V gives CDR1 MDHEN, CDR2 SYDVKM. Trimming removed 6 bases from V and 8 bases from J, with 14 bases in between. CDR3 coding DNA: TGTGCCAGCAGCAATAATCTAAGAGATGAGCAGTTCTTC. It is translated as CASSNNLRDEQFF.

The rearrangement links TRBV18 to TRBJ1-1; TRBD1 is a possible D gene (6 bases). V was cut by 4 bases and J by 8 bases, with 17 bases left in between. The CDR3 is made up of 14 amino acids. Germline V CDR1 and CDR2: KGHSH, LQKENI. CDR3 residues: CASSRGQGTVEAFF. The CDR3 DNA sequence: TGTGCCAGCTCACGGGGGCAGGGCACGGTCGAAGCTTTCTTT. The full variable domain, with the rest looked up from reference TRBV18 and TRBJ1-1, is NAGVMQNPRHLVRRRGQEARLRCSPMKGHSHVYWYRQLPEEGLKFMVYLQKENIIDESGMPKERFSAEFPKEGPSILRIQQVVRGDSAAYFCASSRGQGTVEAFFGQGTRLTVV.

There are many counts of this clonotype. The chain recombines TRBV2 with TRBJ2-7, with 11 positions matching TRBD2. The CDR3 covers 14 residues. Germline V gives CDR1 SNHLY, CDR2 FYNNEI. The trim removed 5 bases at V and 5 bases at J, leaving 5 bases unmatched. CDR3 coding DNA: TGTGCCAGCAGTAGACTAGCGGGGTTGGACGAGCAGTACTTC. Protein sequence: CASSRLAGLDEQYF.

The chain joins TRBV7-2 to TRBJ2-2; 11 bases are shared with TRBD2. Germline lookup yields CDR1 SGHTA and CDR2 FQGNSA. The length of the CDR3 is 16 residues. Trimming removed 5 bases from V and 4 bases from J; junction bases left unmatched: 6. This CDR3 is CASSIGLAGATGELFF. CDR3 nucleotide sequence: TGTGCCAGCAGCATAGGACTAGCGGGCGCCACCGGGGAGCTGTTTTTT.

The V call is TRBV11-3, the J call TRBJ2-1; D is tentatively TRBD1 or TRBD2 (6 bases each). V was pared by 3 bases and J by 5 bases, with 14 bases between. CDR3 length: 15 amino acids. Germline assignment: CDR1 SGHNT and CDR2 YENEEA. The CDR3 DNA reads TGTGCCAGCAGCTTTTCGGGGGCGAGAAACAATGAGCAGTTCTTC. This codes for CASSFSGARNNEQFF.

About this clonotype itself: At one boundary the junction diverges from the germline segment, which might be a read error. The chain links TRBV7-9 to TRBJ2-5; D unclear. CDR1 is SEHNR and CDR2 is FQNEAQ in the germline V gene (reference sequence). The CDR3 has 12 amino acids. CDR3 sequence reads: CASSLLRETQHF. The CDR3 region has the DNA TGTGCCAGCAGCTTGCTTCGCGAGACCCAGCACTTC.

The sample holds many counts of this clonotype. This chain joins TRBV7-6 and TRBJ2-7, with D perhaps matching TRBD1 or TRBD2 (5 bases each). Trimming left V 4 bases short and J 3 bases short, with 10 bases between. Looked up from germline, CDR1 is SGHVS and CDR2 is FNYEAQ. CDR3 length equals 13 residues. The CDR3 DNA sequence: TGTGCCAGCAGCTCGGGACCGAACTACGAGCAGTACTTC. Translating gives CASSSGPNYEQYF. Variable domain in full (rest from reference TRBV7-6 and TRBJ2-7): GAGVSQSPRYKVTKRGQDVALRCDPISGHVSLYWYRQALGQGPEFLTYFNYEAQQDKSGLPNDRFSAERPEGSISTLTIQRTEQRDSAMYRCASSSGPNYEQYFGPGTRLTVT.

A few counts support this clonotype. The CDR3 DNA is TGTGCCAGCAGTCCACCCCTTCCCGTGCATTGGGAGACCCAGTACTTC. As protein: CASSPPLPVHWETQYF. This chain links TRBV28 with TRBJ2-5; D is undetermined. Trimming removed 5 bases at V and 5 bases at J, with 21 bases between. Per germline, CDR1 MDHEN and CDR2 SYDVKM. The CDR3 length is 16 residues.

Many counts were recorded for this clonotype. The genes are TRBV9 and TRBJ2-3; no reliable D call. The germline V gene has CDR1 SGDLS and CDR2 YYNGEE. CDR3 length: 14 amino acids. The V gene lost 6 bases and the J gene lost 5 bases, with 16 bases spanning the gap. The CDR3 bases are TGTGCCAGCAACGCAAACTCCCCGAGAGATACGCAGTATTTT. Amino acid sequence: CASNANSPRDTQYF. Drawing the rest from reference TRBV9 and TRBJ2-3, the complete variable domain is DSGVTQTPKHLITATGQRVTLRCSPRSGDLSVYWYQQSLDQGLQFLIQYYNGEERAKGNILERFSAQQFPDLHSELNLSSLELGDSALYFCASNANSPRDTQYFGPGTRLTVL.

The J gene is TRBJ2-5, the V gene TRBV11-2; the D is unclear. V dropped 5 bases and J dropped 4 bases, with 5 bases sitting between them. This CDR3 has 11 residues. Germline V lookup: CDR1 SGHAT, CDR2 FQNNGV. CDR3 sequence: CASSPRETQYF. In nucleotides, the CDR3 is TGTGCCAGCAGCCCCAGAGAGACCCAGTACTTC.

This rearrangement joins TRBV7-3 to TRBJ2-5; the D is unclear. V lost 4 bases and J 2 bases, leaving 8 bases between the germline ends. The CDR3 length is 13 residues. Germline-derived CDR1 and CDR2 are SGHTA and FQGTGA. The CDR3 region is CASSSEIQETQYF. CDR3 DNA sequence: TGTGCCAGCAGCTCGGAGATTCAAGAGACCCAGTACTTC.

This clonotype was counted only a few times. This chain joins TRBV24-1 and TRBJ2-5; D not resolved. The CDR3 consists of 15 residues. The V gene's germline CDR1 is KGHDR and CDR2 SFDVKD. Trimming pared 5 bases from V and 0 bases from J, leaving 12 bases between. CDR3 DNA: TGTGCCACCAGTGCCCCTCTTCTGGACCAAGAGACCCAGTACTTC. Translated, it gives CATSAPLLDQETQYF.

The sample holds many counts of this clonotype. The V and J genes are TRBV5-1 and TRBJ2-1, with D possibly TRBD2 on 6 matching bases. The germline gives CDR1 SGHRS, CDR2 YFSETQ. V lost 4 bases, J lost 9 bases, and 20 bases lay in between. This CDR3 has 15 residues. DNA for the CDR3: TGCGCCAGCAGCCCTACCGGGACTCCCTTGGGTGAGCAGTTCTTC. It translates to CASSPTGTPLGEQFF.

V gene TRBV19 combines with J gene TRBJ2-3; D call uncertain. Between the trimmed V and J ends, which lost 7 bases and 2 bases, there was a span of 10 bases. Germline lookup yields CDR1 LNHDA and CDR2 SQIVND (reference sequence). There are 13 residues in the CDR3. CDR3 sequence (DNA): TGTGCCAGTACCCCAGGAAACACAGATACGCAGTATTTT. Protein: CASTPGNTDTQYF.

The chain employs TRBV6-2 or TRBV6-3 and TRBJ2-3, with D tentatively TRBD1 (6 bases). Germline V gives CDR1 MNHEY, CDR2 SVGEGT. The length of the CDR3 is 13 residues. V was shortened by 7 bases and J by 6 bases, with 14 bases between the two germline ends. The CDR3 DNA follows: TGTGCCAGCACCGACAGGACCTCGGATACGCAGTATTTT. It specifies CASTDRTSDTQYF.

This chain connects TRBV5-1 to TRBJ2-7; D possibly matches TRBD1 or TRBD2 (6 bases each). The V gene lost 2 bases and the J gene lost 2 bases, with 35 bases spanning the gap. The CDR3 totals 22 residues. Germline CDR1 reads SGHRS; CDR2 reads YFSETQ. The CDR3 DNA follows: TGCGCCAGCAGCTTCCGAAACGACCGAATCGGGGGAAACAGGGACATTCCCTACGAGCAGTACTTC. Its protein is CASSFRNDRIGGNRDIPYEQYF. Together with reference TRBV5-1 and TRBJ2-7, the CDR3 gives the full variable domain: KAGVTQTPRYLIKTRGQQVTLSCSPISGHRSVSWYQQTPGQGLQFLFEYFSETQRNKGNFPGRFSGRQFSNSRSEMNVSTLELGDSALYLCASSFRNDRIGGNRDIPYEQYFGPGTRLTVT.

In its sample, this clonotype was seen many times. The genes are TRBV14 and TRBJ1-5; 8 positions agree with TRBD1. The CDR3 contains 15 residues. Germline V lookup: CDR1 SGHDN, CDR2 FVKESK. The V gene end was trimmed by 7 bases and the J gene end by 2 bases; junction bases not matched to a gene: 7. This CDR3 reads CASNGQGRRNQPQHF. CDR3 nucleotides: TGTGCCAGCAACGGACAGGGAAGGCGCAATCAGCCCCAGCATTTT.

V and J are TRBV20-1 and TRBJ1-1, with a tentative D call TRBD1 (5 bases). Germline lookup yields CDR1 DFQATT and CDR2 SNEGSKA (reference sequence). CDR3 length: 12 residues. Trimming removed 2 bases at V and 8 bases at J, with 12 bases between. CDR3 protein: CSARQGATEAFF. The CDR3 DNA reads as TGCAGTGCTAGACAGGGAGCCACAGAAGCTTTCTTT.

This clonotype was observed many times. This rearrangement joins TRBV2 to TRBJ2-3; maybe TRBD1 (6 bases). Germline V gene sequence: CDR1 SNHLY, CDR2 FYNNEI. The CDR3 contains 13 residues. V was shortened by 8 bases and J by 0 bases, with 9 bases between the two germline ends. The CDR3 loop reads CASGGPSTDTQYF. For the CDR3, the DNA is TGTGCCAGCGGGGGCCCGAGCACAGATACGCAGTATTTT.

The V gene is TRBV14, the J gene TRBJ2-1, with D possibly being TRBD2 (6 bases). This CDR3 has 16 amino acids. CDR1 is SGHDN and CDR2 is FVKESK in the germline V gene. V lost 0 bases to trimming and J lost 6 bases, with 15 bases between them. CDR3 in amino acids: CASSQDAGSLINEQFF. The CDR3 nucleotides are TGTGCCAGCAGCCAAGATGCGGGGAGCCTTATCAATGAGCAGTTCTTC.

This clonotype was counted many times. The chain carries TRBV7-8 and TRBJ2-5, with 9 bases identical to TRBD2. V shed 5 bases and J 3 bases; nucleotides not matched to a gene: 16. Germline lookup yields CDR1 SGHVS and CDR2 FQNEAQ. The CDR3 has 18 residues. CDR3 sequence reads: CASSRSRVGGGDKETQYF. For the CDR3, the DNA is TGTGCCAGCAGCCGCTCAAGGGTTGGCGGGGGGGACAAAGAGACCCAGTACTTC.

The chain recombines TRBV19 with TRBJ1-2; D is undetermined. From germline, CDR1 is LNHDA and CDR2 SQIVND (reference sequence). This CDR3 spans 13 amino acids. Trimming left V 3 bases short and J 2 bases short, with 7 bases between. The CDR3 DNA follows: TGTGCCAGTAGTATTGTACGGAACTATGGCTACACCTTC. This encodes CASSIVRNYGYTF.

The V gene is TRBV6-1, the J gene TRBJ2-1; 14 nucleotides agree with TRBD2. The CDR3 spans 14 residues. CDR1 is MNHNS and CDR2 is SASEGT in the germline V gene. J lost 10 bases, V lost 5 bases, and 4 bases had no gene match. The CDR3 nucleotides are TGTGCCAGCAGTCCGCGGACTAGCGGGGGGGAGCAGTTCTTC. This gives the protein CASSPRTSGGEQFF.

The chain uses TRBV7-2 and TRBJ2-5, with D perhaps matching TRBD2 (5 bases). This CDR3 contains 14 residues. Germline CDR1 is SGHTA and CDR2 is FQGNSA. Trimming took 0 bases from V and 8 from J, leaving 13 bases between them. CDR3 protein: CASSLARRLETQYF. Here the CDR3 DNA reads TGTGCCAGCAGCTTAGCGCGGAGGTTGGAAACCCAGTACTTC.

This clonotype has just a few counts. The chain uses TRBV5-4 and TRBJ2-1, with 9 bases matching TRBD2. This CDR3 comprises 14 residues. V lost 1 base to trimming and J lost 10 bases; unmatched junction nucleotides: 6. The germline CDR1 and CDR2 sequences are SGHNT and YYREEE (reference sequence). The CDR3: CASSLRGGAWEQFF. CDR3 coding DNA: TGTGCCAGCAGCTTGCGCGGGGGGGCATGGGAGCAGTTCTTC.

This clonotype has ten or more counts. The chain combines TRBV29-1 with TRBJ1-1; the D is unclear. V dropped 4 bases and J dropped 4 bases, with 7 bases sitting between them. Germline V gene data show CDR1 as SQVTM and CDR2 as ANQGSEA. CDR3 length equals 11 residues. The CDR3 protein is CSVVVITEAFF. Written as DNA, the CDR3 is TGCAGCGTTGTAGTGATCACTGAAGCTTTCTTT.

There are a few counts of this clonotype. A read error may produce the germline difference seen at one junction end. This sequence joins TRBV20-1 and TRBJ1-2; 8 bases are shared with TRBD1. The germline V gene has CDR1 DFQATT and CDR2 SNEGSKA (reference sequence). This CDR3 has 8 residues. The CDR3 region has the DNA TGCAGTGCTGCAGGACAGGGCTTC. This encodes CSAAGQGF.

This clonotype has ten or more counts. The DNA for the CDR3 is TGTGCCAGCAGCTTAGCACCCGCGGACATTCAGTACTTC. This codes for CASSLAPADIQYF. The chain is built from TRBV7-9 and TRBJ2-4; no clear D. The CDR3 consists of 13 residues. The V and J ends lost 0 bases and 8 bases respectively, with 8 bases between them. Germline assignment: CDR1 SEHNR and CDR2 FQNEAQ (reference sequence).

The V gene is TRBV20-1, the J gene TRBJ2-7; 9 nucleotides line up with TRBD1. CDR3 size: 14 residues. Unmatched junction bases numbered 7, after V lost 5 bases and J lost 2 bases. Germline CDR1 reads DFQATT; CDR2 reads SNEGSKA (reference sequence). The CDR3 is CSAVEGQGTYEQYF. CDR3 coding DNA: TGCAGTGCTGTAGAGGGACAGGGAACCTACGAGCAGTACTTC.